The source of this TCR beta chain is a study of T cells in Graves' hyperthyroidism and ophthalmopathy. Amplification yielded TCR beta CDR3 regions, with RNA transcripts as the source. The TCR CDR3 first-round RT-PCR relied on the HTBI primer set. From the multiplex PCR reads, TCRdb called clonotypes with MiXCR, one entry per CDR3 protein. Among about 500,000 distinct CDR3 sequences, 16% were seen once, and the ten largest hold 25% to 30%. This clonotype appeared many times. The antigen is not known. Findings of the study overall: Most clonotypes expanded in thyroid above 0.001 were likewise present in blood.

Sequenced material: blood. The TCR sequence derives from a woman aged 25-40 years with Graves' ophthalmopathy.

The CDR3 spells CASSLGPAGGGETQYF. CDR3 bases: TGTGCCAGCAGCTTAGGTCCAGCGGGAGGCGGAGAGACCCAGTACTTC. This chain uses TRBV7-2 with TRBJ2-5; TRBD2 aligns across 9 bases. This CDR3 is 16 amino acids long. V gave up 1 base and J gave up 4 bases; unmatched junction bases: 7. Germline CDR1 SGHTA, CDR2 FQGNSA.